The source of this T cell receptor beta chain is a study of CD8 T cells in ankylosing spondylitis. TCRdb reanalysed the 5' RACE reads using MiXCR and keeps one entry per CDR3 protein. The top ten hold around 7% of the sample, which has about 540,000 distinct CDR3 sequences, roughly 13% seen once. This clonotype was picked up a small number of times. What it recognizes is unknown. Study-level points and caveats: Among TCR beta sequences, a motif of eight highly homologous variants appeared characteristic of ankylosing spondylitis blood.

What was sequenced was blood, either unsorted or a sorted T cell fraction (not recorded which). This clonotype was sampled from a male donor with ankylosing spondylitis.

The CDR3 loop is CASSLELNPLKAFF. Written as DNA, the CDR3 is TGCGCCAGCAGCTTGGAACTGAACCCCCTGAAAGCTTTCTTT. The V and J genes are TRBV5-1 and TRBJ1-1; D unresolved. Trimming cost V 0 bases and J 9 bases, with 15 bases left between them. The V gene's germline CDR1 is SGHRS and CDR2 YFSETQ. The CDR3 consists of 14 residues.